What follows are 24 T cell receptor beta chains derived from one specimen sequenced in a study of T cell responses to AZD1222 COVID-19 vaccine. Profiled with immunoSEQ multiplex PCR; TCRdb holds only in-frame clones, not every one. The sample records under 70,000 clones, approximately 88% being singletons. The sample in question was peripheral blood, obtained 28 days after the second AZD1222 dose. These TCRs come from an adult who received the AZD1222 COVID-19 vaccine.

The chain is built from TRBV2 and TRBJ1-1, with TRBD1 as a possible D gene (5 bases). V was cut by 4 bases and J by 11 bases, with 17 bases left in between. The CDR3 length is 13 residues. CDR1 and CDR2 (germline): SNHLY, FYNNEI. CDR3 DNA: TGTGCCAGCAGTGCCGTACTGGGGGGAGAGGCTTTCTTT. As protein: CASSAVLGGEAFF.

This clone was recorded once. The V and J genes are TRBV12-3 or TRBV12-4 and TRBJ1-1; D call uncertain. This CDR3 comprises 13 residues. V was cut by 6 bases and J by 4 bases, with 12 bases left in between. The CDR3: CASSIRPGTEAFF. In DNA form, the CDR3 reads TGTGCCAGCAGCATCCGTCCCGGCACTGAAGCTTTCTTT.

The chain couples TRBV4-1 to TRBJ2-7; weak D call: TRBD1 (5 bases). Trimming took 2 bases from V and 3 from J, leaving 14 bases between them. Germline-derived CDR1 and CDR2 are MGHRA and YSYEKL. This CDR3 region has 15 residues. The CDR3 protein is CASSQTQGAHYEQYF. The CDR3 DNA sequence: TGCGCCAGCAGCCAAACTCAAGGGGCCCACTACGAGCAGTACTTC.

The chain uses TRBV15 and TRBJ1-2; the D gene is possibly TRBD1 (5 bases). V was shortened by 1 base and J by 4 bases, with 10 bases between the two germline ends. Germline V lookup: CDR1 LNHNV, CDR2 YYDKDF (reference sequence). CDR3 length equals 14 residues. CDR3 residues: CATSRVVGVYGYTF. CDR3 in DNA: TGTGCCACCAGCAGAGTGGTAGGGGTCTATGGCTACACCTTC. The variable domain in full, completed from reference TRBV15 and TRBJ1-2, reads DAMVIQNPRYQVTQFGKPVTLSCSQTLNHNVMYWYQQKSSQAPKLLFHYYDKDFNNEADTPDNFQSRRPNTSFCFLDIRSPGLGDTAMYLCATSRVVGVYGYTFGSGTRLTVV.

The chain carries TRBV6-6 and TRBJ2-7; 9 bases are shared with TRBD1. The CDR3 is 15 amino acids. Trimming removed 2 bases from V and 2 bases from J; junction bases left unmatched: 4. Germline V gives CDR1 MNHNY, CDR2 SVGAGI (reference sequence). The CDR3: CASSYRQGVPYEQYF. In DNA, the CDR3 is TGTGCCAGCAGTTACCGACAGGGGGTCCCCTACGAGCAGTACTTC.

The CDR3 DNA is TGTGCCAGTAGTCAGGACAGACTTATGAACACTGAAGCTTTCTTT. Its translation is CASSQDRLMNTEAFF. This chain connects TRBV19 to TRBJ1-1; possible D gene TRBD1, 6 bases. The CDR3 covers 15 residues. Per germline, CDR1 LNHDA and CDR2 SQIVND (reference sequence). V lost 5 bases, J lost 0 bases, and 13 bases lay in between.

The chain links TRBV3-1 (or the pseudogene TRBV3-2) to TRBJ1-1; 8 nucleotides align to TRBD1. This CDR3 comprises 15 residues. V dropped 1 base and J dropped 5; count of bases not matched to a gene: 6. Per germline, CDR1 LGHDT and CDR2 YNNKEL (reference sequence). The CDR3 protein is CASSQARGQGTEAFF. Written as DNA, the CDR3 is TGTGCCAGCAGCCAAGCCAGGGGGCAGGGGACTGAAGCTTTCTTT.

The chain joins TRBV19 to TRBJ1-2, with D perhaps matching TRBD1 (6 bases). From germline, CDR1 is LNHDA and CDR2 SQIVND (reference sequence). Trimming cost V 5 bases and J 5 bases, with 6 bases left between them. The CDR3 covers 11 residues. CDR3 sequence (DNA): TGTGCCAGTAGTGACAGGTATGGCTACACCTTC. Protein: CASSDRYGYTF.

The chain carries TRBV19 and TRBJ1-1; the D gene is possibly TRBD1 (6 bases). The ends were cut back, 4 bases at V and 4 bases at J, with 13 bases in the middle. This CDR3 has 14 amino acids. The germline gives CDR1 LNHDA, CDR2 SQIVND (reference sequence). CDR3 sequence: CASSTGRGGTEAFF. CDR3 coding DNA: TGTGCCAGTAGTACCGGGCGAGGGGGCACTGAAGCTTTCTTT.

This sequence joins TRBV6-5 and TRBJ2-7; the D gene could be TRBD1 or TRBD2 (5 bases each). Trimming left V 5 bases short and J 4 bases short, with 18 bases between. Germline CDR1 is MNHEY and CDR2 is SVGAGI. The CDR3 runs to 15 residues. Written as DNA, the CDR3 is TGTGCCAGCAGTCCCACCGGGACCGATGGATACGAGCAGTACTTC. Amino acid sequence: CASSPTGTDGYEQYF.

Comment on this clone: No DNA is shown, since the ends of the CDR3 on it are uncertain; the CDR3 is the one TCRdb lists. The V and J genes are TRBV12-3 or TRBV12-4 and TRBJ1-2. The CDR3 spans 11 residues, counting both ends. The CDR3 protein is CASSFGDGYTF.

This chain uses TRBV5-1 with TRBJ2-2; D possibly matches TRBD1 or TRBD2 (5 bases each). Trimming shortened V by 4 bases and J by 5 bases, and 15 bases separated the two germline ends. The CDR3 has 15 residues. CDR1 is SGHRS, CDR2 YFSETQ, per germline. The CDR3 nucleotides are TGCGCCAGCAGCCCCCGGCAGGGAGATACCGGGGAGCTGTTTTTT. Its protein product is CASSPRQGDTGELFF. The variable domain in full, with the rest retrieved from reference TRBV5-1 and TRBJ2-2, is KAGVTQTPRYLIKTRGQQVTLSCSPISGHRSVSWYQQTPGQGLQFLFEYFSETQRNKGNFPGRFSGRQFSNSRSEMNVSTLELGDSALYLCASSPRQGDTGELFFGEGSRLTVL.

This clone was counted once. V gene TRBV5-5 combines with J gene TRBJ2-7; 12 bases are a match to TRBD2. The CDR3 consists of 16 residues. Germline V lookup: CDR1 SGHKS, CDR2 YYEKEE (reference sequence). The V segment lost 2 bases and the J segment 3 bases; nucleotides outside the gene matches: 6. CDR3 coding DNA: TGTGCCAGCAGCTTAGTGACTAGCGGGAGCGGCTACGAGCAGTACTTC. Protein: CASSLVTSGSGYEQYF.

This clone was observed a single time. CDR3 coding DNA: TGTGCCTGGAGGGGGGGGCCCAAGATCTACGAGCAGTACTTC. Its translation: CAWRGGPKIYEQYF. This chain connects TRBV30 to TRBJ2-7; a weak D match, TRBD2 (7 bases). The CDR3 has 14 amino acids. Trimming removed 3 bases from V and 3 bases from J, with 15 bases in between. Germline CDR1 reads GTSNPN; CDR2 reads SVGIG (reference sequence).

V is TRBV19 and J is TRBJ1-1; 7 nucleotides line up with TRBD1. V was clipped by 3 bases and J by 8 bases; unmatched bases: 12. CDR1 and CDR2 from the germline V gene are LNHDA and SQIVND (reference sequence). The CDR3 contains 15 residues. In DNA form, the CDR3 reads TGTGCCAGTAGTATCAATGGACAGGCCCCAAACGAAGCTTTCTTT. It yields the protein CASSINGQAPNEAFF.

The chain links TRBV28 to TRBJ1-5; D unclear. The V gene lost 8 bases and the J gene lost 1 base, with 12 bases spanning the gap. Germline-derived CDR1 and CDR2 are MDHEN and SYDVKM. This CDR3 is 14 amino acids long. The CDR3 region is CASLSRPSNQPQHF. CDR3 bases: TGTGCCAGCTTGTCTAGACCCAGCAATCAGCCCCAGCATTTT. Using reference TRBV28 and TRBJ1-5 for the parts outside the CDR3, the full variable domain is DVKVTQSSRYLVKRTGEKVFLECVQDMDHENMFWYRQDPGLGLRLIYFSYDVKMKEKGDIPEGYSVSREKKERFSLILESASTNQTSMYLCASLSRPSNQPQHFGDGTRLSIL.

J is TRBJ2-3 and V is TRBV19, with D tentatively TRBD1 (5 bases). The CDR3 is made up of 17 amino acids. Germline V CDR1 and CDR2: LNHDA, SQIVND (reference sequence). Trimming cost V 3 bases and J 0 bases, with 16 bases left between them. DNA for the CDR3: TGTGCCAGTAGTATGGGCCCAATGGGGCGGAGCACAGATACGCAGTATTTT. The encoded protein is CASSMGPMGRSTDTQYF.

The V and J genes are TRBV9 and TRBJ1-6; D unclear. The germline gives CDR1 SGDLS, CDR2 YYNGEE. The CDR3 consists of 14 residues. Between the trimmed V and J ends, which lost 3 bases and 6 bases, there was a span of 10 bases. The CDR3 reads CASSGGRLNSPLHF. In nucleotides, the CDR3 is TGTGCCAGCAGCGGTGGGAGGCTTAATTCACCCCTCCACTTT.

The V gene is TRBV10-1, the J gene TRBJ2-7, with D perhaps TRBD1 (5 bases). Between the trimmed V and J ends, which lost 2 bases and 2 bases, there was a span of 22 bases. The CDR3 covers 18 residues. CDR1 and CDR2 from the germline V gene are WNHNN and SYGVQD (reference sequence). The DNA for the CDR3 is TGCGCCAGCAGTGAGACCTTATCTAGACAGCCGCCCCCCTACGAGCAGTACTTC. It is translated as CASSETLSRQPPPYEQYF.

The chain uses TRBV3-1 (or the pseudogene TRBV3-2) and TRBJ2-7; 12 bases are a match to TRBD2. The germline V gene encodes CDR1 LGHDT and CDR2 YNNKEL (reference sequence). The junction had 4 bases not matched to a gene; V was cut back by 2 bases and J by 5 bases. The CDR3 runs to 15 residues. The CDR3 sequence is CASSQLAGGPHEQYF. In DNA, the CDR3 is TGTGCCAGCAGCCAACTAGCGGGAGGGCCCCACGAGCAGTACTTC.

The chain uses TRBV6-4 and TRBJ2-7; TRBD2 matches at 8 bases. The CDR3 contains 15 residues. With V trimmed by 3 bases and J by 3 bases, 7 bases remained unmatched. Germline CDR1 and CDR2: MRHNA and SNTAGT. This chain's CDR3 is CASSEDVGTSYEQYF. The CDR3 coding sequence is TGTGCCAGCAGTGAGGACGTTGGGACTAGCTACGAGCAGTACTTC.

The gene calls are TRBV3-1 (or the pseudogene TRBV3-2) and TRBJ2-1; D is unclear. Germline V gene data show CDR1 as LGHDT and CDR2 as YNNKEL (reference sequence). V was clipped by 4 bases and J by 5 bases, with 9 bases between them. The CDR3 runs 13 residues. The chain's CDR3 is CASSLGPNNEQFF. The CDR3 region has the DNA TGTGCCAGCAGCCTAGGACCCAACAATGAGCAGTTCTTC.

The genes are TRBV18 and TRBJ2-1, with TRBD2 matching 14 bases. Per the germline V gene, CDR1 is KGHSH and CDR2 is LQKENI. Germline trimming cut 6 bases from V and 8 bases from J; bases unmatched to any gene: 12. CDR3 length: 17 amino acids. For the CDR3, the DNA is TGTGCCAGCTCGCTTACCCCCGGGACTAGCGGGAGCGATGAGCAGTTCTTC. Translated: CASSLTPGTSGSDEQFF.

The J gene is TRBJ1-6, the V gene TRBV6-5, with D unresolved. The V end lost 3 bases, the J end lost 9 bases, and 9 bases lay between the germline ends. Germline V gene sequence: CDR1 MNHEY, CDR2 SVGAGI. The CDR3 is 13 residues long. The CDR3 nucleotides are TGTGCCAGCAGTTATTCGGCGGGTTCACCCCTCCACTTT. It is translated as CASSYSAGSPLHF.